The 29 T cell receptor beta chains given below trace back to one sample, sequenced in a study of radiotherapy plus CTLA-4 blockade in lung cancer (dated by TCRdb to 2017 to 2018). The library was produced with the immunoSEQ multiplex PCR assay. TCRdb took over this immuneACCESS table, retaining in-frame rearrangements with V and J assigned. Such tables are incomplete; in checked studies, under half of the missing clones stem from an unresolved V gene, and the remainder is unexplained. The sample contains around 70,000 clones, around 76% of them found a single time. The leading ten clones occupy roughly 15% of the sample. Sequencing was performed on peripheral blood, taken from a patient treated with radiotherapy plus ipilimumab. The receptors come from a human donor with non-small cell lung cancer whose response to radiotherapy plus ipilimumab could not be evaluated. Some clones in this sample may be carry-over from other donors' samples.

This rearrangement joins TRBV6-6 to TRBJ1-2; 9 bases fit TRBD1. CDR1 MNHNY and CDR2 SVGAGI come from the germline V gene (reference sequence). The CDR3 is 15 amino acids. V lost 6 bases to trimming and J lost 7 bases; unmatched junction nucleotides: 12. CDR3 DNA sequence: TGTGCCAGCAGGACGGCAAACAGGGGGCAGGGTGGCTACACCTTC. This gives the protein CASRTANRGQGGYTF.

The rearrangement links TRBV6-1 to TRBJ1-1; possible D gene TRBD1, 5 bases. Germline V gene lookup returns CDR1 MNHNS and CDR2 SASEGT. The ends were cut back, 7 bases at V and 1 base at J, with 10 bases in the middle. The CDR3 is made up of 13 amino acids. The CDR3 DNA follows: TGTGCCAGCATGGTGGGGGGGAACACTGAAGCTTTCTTT. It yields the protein CASMVGGNTEAFF.

CDR3 sequence: CASSLAGPETQYF. The CDR3 region has the DNA TGCGCCAGCAGCTTGGCAGGTCCCGAGACCCAGTACTTC. The chain has TRBV5-1 and TRBJ2-5, with unresolved D. The length of the CDR3 is 13 residues. Trimming removed 0 bases from V and 5 bases from J, with 8 bases in between. Germline CDR1 is SGHRS and CDR2 is YFSETQ.

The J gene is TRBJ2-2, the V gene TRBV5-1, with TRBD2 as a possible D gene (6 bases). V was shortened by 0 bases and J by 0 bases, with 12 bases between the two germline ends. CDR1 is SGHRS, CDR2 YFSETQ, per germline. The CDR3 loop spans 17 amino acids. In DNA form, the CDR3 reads TGCGCCAGCAGCTTGGCGGCAGCGGGTACGAACACCGGGGAGCTGTTTTTT. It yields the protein CASSLAAAGTNTGELFF.

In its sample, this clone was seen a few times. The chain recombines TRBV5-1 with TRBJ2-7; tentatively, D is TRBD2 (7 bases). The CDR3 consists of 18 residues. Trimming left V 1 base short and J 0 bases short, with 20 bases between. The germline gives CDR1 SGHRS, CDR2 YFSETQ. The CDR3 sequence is CASSLWAGATVSSYEQYF. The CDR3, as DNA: TGCGCCAGCAGCTTGTGGGCGGGGGCCACTGTTAGCTCCTACGAGCAGTACTTC.

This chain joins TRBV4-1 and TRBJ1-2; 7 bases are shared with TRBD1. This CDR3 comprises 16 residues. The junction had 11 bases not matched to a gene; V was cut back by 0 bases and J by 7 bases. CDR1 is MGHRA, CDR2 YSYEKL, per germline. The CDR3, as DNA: TGCGCCAGCAGCCAAGAGTTCCGGGACAGACTATTTGGCTACACCTTC. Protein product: CASSQEFRDRLFGYTF.

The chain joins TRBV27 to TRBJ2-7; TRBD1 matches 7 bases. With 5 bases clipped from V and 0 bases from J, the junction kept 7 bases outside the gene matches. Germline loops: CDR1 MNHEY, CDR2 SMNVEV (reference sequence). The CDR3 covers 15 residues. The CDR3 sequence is CASSLQGYSSYEQYF. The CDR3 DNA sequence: TGTGCCAGCAGTCTACAGGGGTATTCCTCCTACGAGCAGTACTTC.

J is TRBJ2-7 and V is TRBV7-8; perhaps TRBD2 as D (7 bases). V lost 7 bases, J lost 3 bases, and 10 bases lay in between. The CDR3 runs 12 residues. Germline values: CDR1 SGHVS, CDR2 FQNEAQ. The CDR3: CASNRGGYEQYF. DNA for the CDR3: TGTGCCAGCAATAGGGGGGGCTACGAGCAGTACTTC.

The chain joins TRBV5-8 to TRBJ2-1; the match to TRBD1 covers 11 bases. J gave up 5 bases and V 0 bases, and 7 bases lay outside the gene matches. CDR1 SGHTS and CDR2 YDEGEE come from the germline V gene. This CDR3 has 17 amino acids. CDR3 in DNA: TGTGCCAGCAGCTTGGTCCCGGGACAGGGGGGTAACAATGAGCAGTTCTTC. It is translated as CASSLVPGQGGNNEQFF. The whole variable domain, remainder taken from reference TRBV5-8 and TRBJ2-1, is EAGVTQSPTHLIKTRGQQATLRCSPISGHTSVYWYQQALGLGLQFLLWYDEGEERNRGNFPPRFSGRQFPNYSSELNVNALELEDSALYLCASSLVPGQGGNNEQFFGPGTRLTVL.

The CDR3 here is CASSLNLGPGETQYF. In DNA, the CDR3 is TGTGCCAGCAGCTTAAATTTGGGGCCGGGAGAGACCCAGTACTTC. The J gene is TRBJ2-5, the V gene TRBV13, with a tentative D call TRBD1 (5 bases). Germline loops: CDR1 PRHDT, CDR2 FYEKMQ (reference sequence). V was clipped by 2 bases and J by 4 bases, with 14 bases between them. CDR3 size: 15 residues.

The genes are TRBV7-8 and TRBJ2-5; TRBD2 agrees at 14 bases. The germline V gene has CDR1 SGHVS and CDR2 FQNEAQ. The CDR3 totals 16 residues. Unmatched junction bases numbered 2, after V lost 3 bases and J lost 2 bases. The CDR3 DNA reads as TGTGCCAGCAGCTTGGGACTAGCGGGGGTACAAGAGACCCAGTACTTC. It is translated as CASSLGLAGVQETQYF.

The CDR3, as DNA: TGTGCCAGCAGCGGGGGCAGGACGGCAACTAATGAAAAACTGTTTTTT. Its translation: CASSGGRTATNEKLFF. This rearrangement joins TRBV7-2 to TRBJ1-4; tentatively, D is TRBD1 (6 bases). Germline CDR1 reads SGHTA; CDR2 reads FQGNSA. V dropped 5 bases and J dropped 0 bases, with 13 bases sitting between them. This CDR3 comprises 16 residues.

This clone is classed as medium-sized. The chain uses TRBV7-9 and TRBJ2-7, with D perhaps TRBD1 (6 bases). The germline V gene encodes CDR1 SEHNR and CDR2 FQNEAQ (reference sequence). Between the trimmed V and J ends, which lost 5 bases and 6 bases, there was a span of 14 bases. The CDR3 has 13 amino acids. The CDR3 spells CASSTGTQSEQYF. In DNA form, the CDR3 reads TGTGCCAGCAGCACAGGGACCCAAAGCGAGCAGTACTTC.

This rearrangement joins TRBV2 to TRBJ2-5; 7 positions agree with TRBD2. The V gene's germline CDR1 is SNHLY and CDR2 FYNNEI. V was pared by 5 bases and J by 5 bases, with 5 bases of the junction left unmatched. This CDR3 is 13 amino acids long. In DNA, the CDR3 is TGTGCCAGCAGTTTGCGGGGAGGGGAGACCCAGTACTTC. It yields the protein CASSLRGGETQYF.

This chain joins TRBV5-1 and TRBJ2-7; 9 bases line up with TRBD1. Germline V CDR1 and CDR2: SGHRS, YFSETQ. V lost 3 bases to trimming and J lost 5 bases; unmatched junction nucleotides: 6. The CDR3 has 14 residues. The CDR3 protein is CASSYGTGIDEQYF. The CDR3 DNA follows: TGCGCCAGCAGCTACGGGACAGGGATCGACGAGCAGTACTTC.

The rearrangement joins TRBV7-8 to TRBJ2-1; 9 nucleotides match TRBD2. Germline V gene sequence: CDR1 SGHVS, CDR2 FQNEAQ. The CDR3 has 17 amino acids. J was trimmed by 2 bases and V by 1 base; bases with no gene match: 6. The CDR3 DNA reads TGTGCCAGCAGCTTAGGGGCCTCTAGCGGGACCTACAATGAGCAGTTCTTC. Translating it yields CASSLGASSGTYNEQFF. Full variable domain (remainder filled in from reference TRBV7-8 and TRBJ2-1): GAGVSQSPRYKVAKRGQDVALRCDPISGHVSLFWYQQALGQGPEFLTYFQNEAQLDKSGLPSDRFFAERPEGSVSTLKIQRTQQEDSAVYLCASSLGASSGTYNEQFFGPGTRLTVL.

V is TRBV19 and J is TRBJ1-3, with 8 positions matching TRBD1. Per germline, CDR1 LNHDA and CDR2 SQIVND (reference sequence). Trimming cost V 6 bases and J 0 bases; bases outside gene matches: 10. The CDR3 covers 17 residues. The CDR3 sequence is CASREVPGQASGNTIYF. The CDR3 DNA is TGTGCCAGTAGGGAGGTACCGGGACAGGCCTCTGGAAACACCATATATTTT.

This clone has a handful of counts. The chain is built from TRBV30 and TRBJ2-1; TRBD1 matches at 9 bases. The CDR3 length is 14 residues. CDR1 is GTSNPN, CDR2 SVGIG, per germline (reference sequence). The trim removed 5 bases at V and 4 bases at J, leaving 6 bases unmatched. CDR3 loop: CAWGRTGDYNEQFF. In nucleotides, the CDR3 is TGTGCCTGGGGAAGGACAGGGGATTACAATGAGCAGTTCTTC. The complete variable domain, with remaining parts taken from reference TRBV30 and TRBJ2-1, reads SQTIHQWPATLVQPVGSPLSLECTVEGTSNPNLYWYRQAAGRGLQLLFYSVGIGQISSEVPQNLSASRPQDRQFILSSKKLLLSDSGFYLCAWGRTGDYNEQFFGPGTRLTVL.

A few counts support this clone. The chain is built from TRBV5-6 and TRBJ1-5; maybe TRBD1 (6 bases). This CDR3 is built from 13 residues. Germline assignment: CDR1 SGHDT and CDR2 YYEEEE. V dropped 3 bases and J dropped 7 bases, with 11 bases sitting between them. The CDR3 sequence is CASSSQGSQPQHF. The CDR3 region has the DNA TGTGCCAGCAGCTCACAGGGAAGCCAGCCCCAGCATTTT.

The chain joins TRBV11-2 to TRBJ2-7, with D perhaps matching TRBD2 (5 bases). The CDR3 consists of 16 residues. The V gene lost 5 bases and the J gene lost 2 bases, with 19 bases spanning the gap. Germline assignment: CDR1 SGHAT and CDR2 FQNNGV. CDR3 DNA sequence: TGTGCCAGCAGCCCTCCAGGCCGGGGTCTTGCCTACGAGCAGTACTTC. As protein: CASSPPGRGLAYEQYF.

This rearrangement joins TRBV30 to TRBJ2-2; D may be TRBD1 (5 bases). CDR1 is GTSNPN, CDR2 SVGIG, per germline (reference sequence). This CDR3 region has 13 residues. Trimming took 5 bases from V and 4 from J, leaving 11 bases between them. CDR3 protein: CAWVYRGTGELFF. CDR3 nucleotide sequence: TGTGCCTGGGTATATAGGGGCACCGGGGAGCTGTTTTTT.

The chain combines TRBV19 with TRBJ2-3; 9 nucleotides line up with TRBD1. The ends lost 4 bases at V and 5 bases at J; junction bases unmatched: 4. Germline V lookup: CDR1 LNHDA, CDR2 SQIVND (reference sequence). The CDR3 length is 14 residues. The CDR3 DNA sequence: TGTGCCAGTAGTAGGACAGGGGCAGGAGATACGCAGTATTTT. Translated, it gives CASSRTGAGDTQYF.

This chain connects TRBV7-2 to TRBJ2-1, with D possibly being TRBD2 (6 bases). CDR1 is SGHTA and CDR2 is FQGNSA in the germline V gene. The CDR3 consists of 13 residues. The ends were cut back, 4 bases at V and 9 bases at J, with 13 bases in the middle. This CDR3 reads CASSSEGPAEQFF. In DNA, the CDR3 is TGTGCCAGCAGCTCGGAGGGACCGGCTGAGCAGTTCTTC.

The chain's CDR3 is CASTSFGQPNEKLFF. In nucleotides, the CDR3 is TGTGCCAGCACGTCGTTTGGGCAACCTAATGAAAAACTGTTTTTT. The genes are TRBV6-1 and TRBJ1-4; D unclear. CDR3 size: 15 residues. Germline V gene sequence: CDR1 MNHNS, CDR2 SASEGT. V gave up 7 bases and J gave up 3 bases, with 15 bases separating them.

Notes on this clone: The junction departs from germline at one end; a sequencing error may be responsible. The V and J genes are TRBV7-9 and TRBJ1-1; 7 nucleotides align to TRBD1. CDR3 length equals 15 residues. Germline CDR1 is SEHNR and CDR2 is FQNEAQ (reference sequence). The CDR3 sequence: CASSARDSIYTEASF. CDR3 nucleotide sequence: TGTGCCAGCAGCGCCCGGGACAGCATATACACTGAAGCTTCCTTT.

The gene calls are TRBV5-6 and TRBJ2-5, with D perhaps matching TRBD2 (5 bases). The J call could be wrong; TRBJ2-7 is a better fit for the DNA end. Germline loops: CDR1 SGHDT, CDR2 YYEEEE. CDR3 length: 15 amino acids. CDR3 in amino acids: CASSLAGGIPYEQYF. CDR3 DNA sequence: TGTGCCAGCAGCTTGGCCGGAGGCATCCCCTACGAGCAGTACTTC.

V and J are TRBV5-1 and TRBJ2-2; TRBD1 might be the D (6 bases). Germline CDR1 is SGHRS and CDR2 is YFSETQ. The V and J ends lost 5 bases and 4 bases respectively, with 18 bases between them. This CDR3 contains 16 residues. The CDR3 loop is CASRPNSGAPTGELFF. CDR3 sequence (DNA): TGCGCCAGCAGACCTAATTCAGGGGCGCCCACCGGGGAGCTGTTTTTT.

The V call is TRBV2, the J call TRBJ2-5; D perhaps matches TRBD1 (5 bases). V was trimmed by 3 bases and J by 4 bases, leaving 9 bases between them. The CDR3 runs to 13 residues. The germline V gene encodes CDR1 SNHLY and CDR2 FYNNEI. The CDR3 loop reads CASSDRAVETQYF. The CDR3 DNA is TGTGCCAGCAGTGACAGGGCAGTAGAGACCCAGTACTTC.

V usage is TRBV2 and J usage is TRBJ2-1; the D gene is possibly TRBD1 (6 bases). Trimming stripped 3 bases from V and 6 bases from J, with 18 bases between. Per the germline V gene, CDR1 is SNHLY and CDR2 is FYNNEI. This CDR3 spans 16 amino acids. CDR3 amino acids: CASSEFRTVRGNEQFF. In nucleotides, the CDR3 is TGTGCCAGCAGTGAGTTCCGGACAGTTCGGGGCAATGAGCAGTTCTTC.